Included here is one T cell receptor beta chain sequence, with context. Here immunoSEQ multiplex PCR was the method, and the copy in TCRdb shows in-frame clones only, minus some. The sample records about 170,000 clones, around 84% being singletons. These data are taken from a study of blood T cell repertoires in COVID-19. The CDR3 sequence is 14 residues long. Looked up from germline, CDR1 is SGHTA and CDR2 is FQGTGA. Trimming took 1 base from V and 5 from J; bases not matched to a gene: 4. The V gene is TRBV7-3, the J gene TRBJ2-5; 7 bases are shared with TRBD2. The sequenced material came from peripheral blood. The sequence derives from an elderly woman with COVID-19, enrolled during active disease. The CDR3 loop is CASSLSGLGETQYF. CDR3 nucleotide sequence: TGTGCCAGCAGCTTAAGCGGACTAGGGGAGACCCAGTACTTC.